By sample fraction, the clone carrying this T cell receptor beta chain is medium-sized (0.01 to 0.1%). In the original analysis: How many nucleated cells were present was estimated from reference gene primer amplification. Assay used: immunoSEQ multiplex PCR; TCRdb lists only in-frame clones, some missing. That table furnishes V, J and clone size, whereas the DNA furnished D and trimming. The data show under 50,000 clones, more than 75% seen once. This record belongs to a study of blood T cell repertoires in COVID-19. On the study more broadly: There were acute and convalescent COVID-19 samples, and they came from the United States, Italy and Spain. Sample material is recorded as cDNA or gDNA derived from T cells, B-cell-depleted T cells, or PBMCs.

The germline V gene has CDR1 SGHTA and CDR2 FQGNSA. With V trimmed by 3 bases and J by 4 bases, 5 bases remained unmatched. The CDR3 is 15 residues long. The rearrangement uses TRBV7-2 and TRBJ2-2, with 7 bases that match TRBD2. Sequenced material: peripheral blood. The sequence was obtained from a man aged 50 to 59 with active COVID-19. CDR3 sequence reads: CASSFGREFTGELFF. The CDR3 coding sequence is TGTGCCAGCAGCTTTGGGAGGGAGTTCACCGGGGAGCTGTTTTTT.